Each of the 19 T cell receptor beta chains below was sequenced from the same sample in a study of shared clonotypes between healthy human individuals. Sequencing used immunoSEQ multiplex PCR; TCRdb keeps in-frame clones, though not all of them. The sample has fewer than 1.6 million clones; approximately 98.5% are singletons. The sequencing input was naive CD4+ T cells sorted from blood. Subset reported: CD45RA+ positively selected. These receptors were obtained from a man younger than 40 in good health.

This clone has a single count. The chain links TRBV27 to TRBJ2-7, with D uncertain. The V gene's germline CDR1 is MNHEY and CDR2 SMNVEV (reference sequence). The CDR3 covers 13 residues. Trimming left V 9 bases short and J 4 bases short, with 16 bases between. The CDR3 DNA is TGTGCCAGTTCCAGGTTCGGGTCGTACGAGCAGTACTTC. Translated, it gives CASSRFGSYEQYF.

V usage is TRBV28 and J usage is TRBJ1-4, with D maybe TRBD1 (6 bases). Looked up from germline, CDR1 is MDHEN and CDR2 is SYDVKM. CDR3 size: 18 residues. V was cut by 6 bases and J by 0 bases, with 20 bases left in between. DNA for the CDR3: TGTGCCAGCAGCGGTACAGGGACGGGGTTTTCAACTAATGAAAAACTGTTTTTT. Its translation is CASSGTGTGFSTNEKLFF.

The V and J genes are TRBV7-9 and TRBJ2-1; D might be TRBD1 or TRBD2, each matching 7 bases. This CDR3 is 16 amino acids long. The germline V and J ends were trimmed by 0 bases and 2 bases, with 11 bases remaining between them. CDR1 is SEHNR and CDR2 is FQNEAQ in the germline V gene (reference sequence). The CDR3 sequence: CASSLATGRAYNEQFF. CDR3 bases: TGTGCCAGCAGCTTAGCGACAGGGAGGGCCTACAATGAGCAGTTCTTC.

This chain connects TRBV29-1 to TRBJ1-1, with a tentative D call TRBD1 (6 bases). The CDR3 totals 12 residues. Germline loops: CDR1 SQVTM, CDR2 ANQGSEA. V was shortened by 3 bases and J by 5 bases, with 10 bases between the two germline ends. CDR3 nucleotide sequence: TGCAGCGTTGACTTGGGGGCGACTGAAGCTTTCTTT. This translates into CSVDLGATEAFF.

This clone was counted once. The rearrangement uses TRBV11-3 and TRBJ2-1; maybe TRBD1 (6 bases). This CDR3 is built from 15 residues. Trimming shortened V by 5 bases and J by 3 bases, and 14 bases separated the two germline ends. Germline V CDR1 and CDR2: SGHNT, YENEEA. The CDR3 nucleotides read TGTGCCAGCAGCGAAGGGGGTCTCGACTACAATGAGCAGTTCTTC. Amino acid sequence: CASSEGGLDYNEQFF.

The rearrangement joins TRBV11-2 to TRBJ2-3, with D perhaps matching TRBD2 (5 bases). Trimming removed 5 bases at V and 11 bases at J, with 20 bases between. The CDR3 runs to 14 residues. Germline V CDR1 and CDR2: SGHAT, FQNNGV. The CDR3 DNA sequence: TGTGCCAGCAGCCTAGCCCTAGACGGAGTAGAGCAGTATTTT. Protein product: CASSLALDGVEQYF.

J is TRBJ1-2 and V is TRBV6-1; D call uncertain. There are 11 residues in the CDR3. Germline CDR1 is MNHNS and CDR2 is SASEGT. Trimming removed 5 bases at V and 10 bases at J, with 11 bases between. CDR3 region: CASSILRSYTF. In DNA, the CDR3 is TGTGCCAGCAGTATTCTGAGATCCTACACCTTC.

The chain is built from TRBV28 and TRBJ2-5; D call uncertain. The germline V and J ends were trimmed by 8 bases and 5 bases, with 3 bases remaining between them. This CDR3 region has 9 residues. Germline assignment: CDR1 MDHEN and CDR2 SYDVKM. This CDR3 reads CASGETQYF. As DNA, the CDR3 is TGTGCCAGCGGGGAGACCCAGTACTTC. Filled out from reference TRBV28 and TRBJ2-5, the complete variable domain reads DVKVTQSSRYLVKRTGEKVFLECVQDMDHENMFWYRQDPGLGLRLIYFSYDVKMKEKGDIPEGYSVSREKKERFSLILESASTNQTSMYLCASGETQYFGPGTRLLVL.

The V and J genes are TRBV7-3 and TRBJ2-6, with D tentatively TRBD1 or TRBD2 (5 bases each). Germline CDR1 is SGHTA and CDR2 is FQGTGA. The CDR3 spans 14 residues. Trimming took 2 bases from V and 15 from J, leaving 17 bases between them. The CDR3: CASSLVGQEVDLTF. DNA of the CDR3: TGTGCCAGCAGCTTAGTGGGGCAGGAGGTTGACCTGACTTTC.

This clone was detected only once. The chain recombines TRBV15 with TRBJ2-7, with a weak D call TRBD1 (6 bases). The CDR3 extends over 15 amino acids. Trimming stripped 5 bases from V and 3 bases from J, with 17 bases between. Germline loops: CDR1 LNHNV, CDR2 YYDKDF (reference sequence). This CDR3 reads CATSLGQGRVYEQYF. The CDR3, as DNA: TGTGCCACCAGCCTGGGCCAGGGGAGAGTCTACGAGCAGTACTTC.

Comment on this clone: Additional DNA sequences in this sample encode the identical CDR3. The CDR3: CASSPNSGANVLTF. The CDR3 DNA reads TGCGCCAGCAGCCCCAACTCTGGGGCCAACGTCCTGACTTTC. The V call is TRBV5-1, the J call TRBJ2-6; D is unclear. Germline V lookup: CDR1 SGHRS, CDR2 YFSETQ. The CDR3 consists of 14 residues. Trimming took 4 bases from V and 0 from J, leaving 5 bases between them.

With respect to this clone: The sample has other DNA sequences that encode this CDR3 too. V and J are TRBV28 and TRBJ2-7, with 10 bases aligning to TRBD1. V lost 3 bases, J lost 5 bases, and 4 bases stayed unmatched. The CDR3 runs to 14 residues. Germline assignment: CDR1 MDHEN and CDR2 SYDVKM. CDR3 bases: TGTGCCAGCAGTTTGCCGGGACAGGGGCACGAGCAGTACTTC. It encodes CASSLPGQGHEQYF.

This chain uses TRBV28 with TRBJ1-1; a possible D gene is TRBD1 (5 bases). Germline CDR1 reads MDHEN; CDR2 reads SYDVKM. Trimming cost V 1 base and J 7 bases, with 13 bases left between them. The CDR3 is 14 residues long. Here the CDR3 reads CASSLLGPGGEAFF. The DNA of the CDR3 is TGTGCCAGCAGTTTATTAGGCCCGGGGGGTGAAGCTTTCTTT.

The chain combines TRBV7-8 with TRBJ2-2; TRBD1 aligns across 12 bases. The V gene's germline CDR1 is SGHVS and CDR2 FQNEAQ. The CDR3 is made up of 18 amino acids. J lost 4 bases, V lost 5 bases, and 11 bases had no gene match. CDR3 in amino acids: CASSQNHRDRGRTGELFF. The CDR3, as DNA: TGTGCCAGCAGCCAAAACCACCGGGACAGGGGGCGCACCGGGGAGCTGTTTTTT.

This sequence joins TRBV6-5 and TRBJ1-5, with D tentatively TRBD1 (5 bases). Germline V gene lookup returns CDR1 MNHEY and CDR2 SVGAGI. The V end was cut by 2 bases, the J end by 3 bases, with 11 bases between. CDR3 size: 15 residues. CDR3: CASSYVGADNQPQHF. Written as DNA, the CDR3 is TGTGCCAGCAGTTACGTAGGGGCGGACAATCAGCCCCAGCATTTT.

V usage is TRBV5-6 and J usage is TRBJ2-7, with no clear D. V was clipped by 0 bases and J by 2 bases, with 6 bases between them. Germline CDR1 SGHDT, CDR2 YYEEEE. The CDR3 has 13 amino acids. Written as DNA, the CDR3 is TGTGCCAGCAGCTTGGCTGGTCCCTACGAGCAGTACTTC. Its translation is CASSLAGPYEQYF. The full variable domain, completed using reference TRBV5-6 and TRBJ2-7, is DAGVTQSPTHLIKTRGQQVTLRCSPKSGHDTVSWYQQALGQGPQFIFQYYEEEERQRGNFPDRFSGHQFPNYSSELNVNALLLGDSALYLCASSLAGPYEQYFGPGTRLTVT.

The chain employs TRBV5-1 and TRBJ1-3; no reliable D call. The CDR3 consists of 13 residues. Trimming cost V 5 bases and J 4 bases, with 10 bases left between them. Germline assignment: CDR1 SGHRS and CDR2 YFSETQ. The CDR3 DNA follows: TGCGCCAGCAGTCGGGCGTTCGGAAACACCATATATTTT. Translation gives CASSRAFGNTIYF.

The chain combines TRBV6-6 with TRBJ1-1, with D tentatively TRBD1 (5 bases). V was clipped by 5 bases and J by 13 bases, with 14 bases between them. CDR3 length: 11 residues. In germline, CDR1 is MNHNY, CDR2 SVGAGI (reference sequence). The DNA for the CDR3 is TGTGCCAGCAGTAAAGGAGGGGAGTTTTTCTTT. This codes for CASSKGGEFFF.

The CDR3 here is CASSWGFDSLNTEAFF. CDR3 bases: TGTGCCAGCTCGTGGGGTTTTGACAGCCTGAACACTGAAGCTTTCTTT. V usage is TRBV18 and J usage is TRBJ1-1; a possible D gene is TRBD1 (5 bases). Germline lookup yields CDR1 KGHSH and CDR2 LQKENI. V was cut by 6 bases and J by 0 bases, with 17 bases left in between. The CDR3 totals 16 residues.